Following are 10 T cell receptor beta chains from one sample sequenced in a study of blood T cells in healthy people across ages. With a J-beta primer mix and a sample-barcoded 5' primer, a second PCR ran roughly 6 to 12 cycles. TCRdb used MiXCR to reprocess the 5' RACE reads, holding one entry per CDR3 protein. The sample lists some 1.4 million distinct CDR3 sequences; 42% were seen once. Sequencing used blood. The receptors were sampled from a woman between 18 and 30 years old in good health.

V gene TRBV30 combines with J gene TRBJ2-1; the match to TRBD1 covers 7 bases. Trimming removed 0 bases from V and 2 bases from J; junction bases left unmatched: 1. CDR3 length: 14 residues. Germline CDR1 is GTSNPN and CDR2 is SVGIG (reference sequence). For the CDR3, the DNA is TGTGCCTGGAGTGTACAGGGGCCCTACAATGAGCAGTTCTTC. Its translation is CAWSVQGPYNEQFF.

The rearrangement joins TRBV5-1 to TRBJ2-3; TRBD1 aligns across 10 bases. Germline lookup yields CDR1 SGHRS and CDR2 YFSETQ. This CDR3 contains 18 residues. The J segment lost 0 bases and the V segment lost 1 base, leaving 8 bases of the junction unmatched. CDR3 protein: CASSLYATGGRSTDTQYF. In nucleotides, the CDR3 is TGCGCCAGCAGCTTGTACGCGACAGGGGGCCGGAGCACAGATACGCAGTATTTT.

Concerning this clonotype: Germline is not matched at one junction end, which may reflect a read error. The chain couples TRBV27 to TRBJ2-3, with D possibly TRBD2 on 7 matching bases. The CDR3 is made up of 14 amino acids. Germline CDR1 and CDR2: MNHEY and SMNVEV (reference sequence). The CDR3 DNA is TGTGCCAACAGTTTAGGGGGGGCCGCAGATACGCAGTATTTT. Translated, it gives CANSLGGAADTQYF.

This clonotype was seen a handful of times. The V gene is TRBV14, the J gene TRBJ2-5; tentative D call: TRBD1 (8 bases). The CDR3 length is 15 residues. V was clipped by 5 bases and J by 4 bases, with 17 bases between them. Germline CDR1 reads SGHDN; CDR2 reads FVKESK. CDR3 residues: CASSVSGGGGETQYF. CDR3 sequence (DNA): TGTGCCAGCAGCGTCTCAGGGGGCGGGGGAGAGACCCAGTACTTC.

This clonotype was counted at least ten times. V gene TRBV12-3 or TRBV12-4 combines with J gene TRBJ2-3, with TRBD2 identical over 12 bases. V was pared by 6 bases and J by 4 bases, with 5 bases of the junction left unmatched. There are 15 residues in the CDR3. The CDR3 bases are TGTGCCAGCAGCCGGACTAGCGGGGCTGCAGATACGCAGTATTTT. It yields the protein CASSRTSGAADTQYF.

In this sample, this clonotype turned up a few times. The genes are TRBV4-1 and TRBJ2-3; 9 nucleotides align to TRBD1. CDR1 is MGHRA and CDR2 is YSYEKL in the germline V gene. V gave up 1 base and J gave up 1 base; unmatched junction bases: 3. The CDR3 covers 16 residues. In DNA form, the CDR3 reads TGCGCCAGCAGCCAAGCCGGGACAGGGCGCACAGATACGCAGTATTTT. Its protein is CASSQAGTGRTDTQYF.

This clonotype was detected only a few times. This chain links TRBV12-3 or TRBV12-4 with TRBJ1-2; no reliable D call. The CDR3 runs 14 residues. V shed 5 bases and J shed 4 bases, with 14 bases lying between them. The CDR3, as DNA: TGTGCCAGCAGTCCCAAGGGCGAGGTCTATGGCTACACCTTC. Encoded protein: CASSPKGEVYGYTF.

This clonotype showed up just a few times. The V gene is TRBV6-1, the J gene TRBJ2-1; possible D gene TRBD1, 6 bases. Germline CDR1 is MNHNS and CDR2 is SASEGT. The CDR3 has 13 residues. V gave up 7 bases and J gave up 4 bases, with 11 bases separating them. The CDR3 here is CASTIDRYNEQFF. The DNA for the CDR3 is TGTGCCAGCACGATCGACAGGTACAATGAGCAGTTCTTC.

The gene calls are TRBV30 and TRBJ2-1, with D tentatively TRBD1 (5 bases). This CDR3 has 13 residues. V dropped 4 bases and J dropped 1 base, with 8 bases sitting between them. Germline values: CDR1 GTSNPN, CDR2 SVGIG (reference sequence). CDR3 region: CAWNRISYNEQFF. The CDR3 DNA reads TGTGCCTGGAACAGGATTTCCTACAATGAGCAGTTCTTC.

This chain uses TRBV6-5 with TRBJ2-1; D gene unclear. The J call is uncertain, as TRBJ2-7 better fits the DNA end. Germline-derived CDR1 and CDR2 are MNHEY and SVGAGI. This CDR3 spans 18 amino acids. The chain's CDR3 is CASSLGFVATGSYNEQYF. The CDR3 DNA is TGTGCCAGCAGCTTAGGTTTTGTAGCTACCGGGTCGTACAATGAGCAGTACTTC.